This T cell receptor beta chain was recovered during a study of CD8+CD57+ T cells in acquired aplastic anemia. Whole-study findings and limits: Roughly 27 sequences, all CD8+ CDR3, were shared between patients and controls.

Flow cytometry had shown expanded CD8+CD57+ cells in the patients chosen for sequencing. Each patient gave a blood sample that was collected before any therapy had been received. With regard to this clonotype: What it binds is unknown. The conserved closing phenylalanine or tryptophan is absent in this CDR3, likely reflecting a read error.

CDR1 and CDR2 from the germline V gene are SQVTM and ANQGSEA. The CDR3 has 12 residues. V dropped 3 bases and J dropped 6 bases, with 12 bases sitting between them. CDR3 and TCR beta VDJ profiling relied on a genomic DNA template. Each CDR3 protein gets one entry after TCRdb re-called the reads with MiXCR. The sample has 150,000 to 180,000 distinct CDR3 sequences; just over 50% are singletons. The chain couples TRBV29-1 to TRBJ2-7; D gene ambiguous. This receptor was identified in a human donor with aplastic anemia. Sequenced input: sorted CD4+, CD8+, or CD8+CD57+ T cells (not recorded which) from PBMCs. As DNA, the CDR3 is TGCAGCGTTGACGCCTCGGTGGGCGAGCAGTACCTC. This sequence encodes CSVDASVGEQYL.